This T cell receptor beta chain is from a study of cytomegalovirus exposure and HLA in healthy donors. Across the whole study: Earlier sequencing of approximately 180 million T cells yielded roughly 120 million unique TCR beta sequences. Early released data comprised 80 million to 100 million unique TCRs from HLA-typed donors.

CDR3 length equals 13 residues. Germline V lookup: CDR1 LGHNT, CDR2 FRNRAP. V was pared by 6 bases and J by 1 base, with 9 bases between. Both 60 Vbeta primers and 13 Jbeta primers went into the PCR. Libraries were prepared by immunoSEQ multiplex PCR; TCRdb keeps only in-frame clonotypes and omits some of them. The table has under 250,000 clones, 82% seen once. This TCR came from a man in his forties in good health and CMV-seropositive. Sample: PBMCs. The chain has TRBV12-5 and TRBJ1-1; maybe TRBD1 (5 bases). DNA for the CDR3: TGTGCTAGTGGCTTACAGGAGAACACTGAAGCTTTCTTT. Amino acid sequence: CASGLQENTEAFF.